This paragraph reports one T cell receptor (beta chain). Its antigen remains unidentified. The sample belongs to a study of OX40 agonist ivuxolimab in advanced cancers. Overall study: Under the entry rules, prior anti-PD-1, anti-PD-L1 or anti-CTLA-4 therapy was allowed, and 40% had some.

The V segment lost 2 bases and the J segment 0 bases; nucleotides outside the gene matches: 1. The CDR3 consists of 16 residues. Germline V gene lookup returns CDR1 MNHEY and CDR2 SVGAGI. Only in-frame clones appear in the TCRdb table, and some are missing; sequencing was by immunoSEQ multiplex PCR. This sample has some 17,000 clones, with roughly 91% found just once. Broader study findings: Some of the lowest clonal expansion was seen in partial responders at 0.1-3.0 mg/kg. Determination of antigen specificity was not performed for the expanded peripheral T cells.

The chain carries TRBV6-5 and TRBJ2-4; 10 bases agree with TRBD1. The source is an adult with an advanced solid tumor such as melanoma, head and neck, liver or kidney cancer. Specimen: CD4+ or CD8+ T cells sorted from blood, collected in a trial of the OX40 agonist ivuxolimab. CDR3 protein: CASSYGTGVAKNIQYF. The CDR3, as DNA: TGTGCCAGCAGTTACGGGACAGGGGTAGCCAAAAACATTCAGTACTTC.